These T cell receptor beta chains were read from a single sample in a study of blood T cell repertoires in COVID-19. TCRdb's copy holds only in-frame clones and misses some; the assay was immunoSEQ multiplex PCR. The table lists 390,000 or so clones, around 86% of them singletons. Input material: peripheral blood. The source is a woman between 25 and 40 years old with active or convalescent COVID-19. Each CDR3 is given with its conserved first and last residue. The D gene is left open where the match is weak. For some rows the clone size is stated as once, few or many, or as a class when expanded; others skip it.

TRBV5-4	few	NA	TRBJ1-4	CASSFQLDEKLFF	TGTGCCAGCAGCTTCCAGCTAGATGAAAAACTGTTTTTT
TRBV7-2	few	TRBD1	TRBJ1-1	CASSFLTGGRTEAFF	TGTGCCAGCAGCTTTTTAACAGGGGGCAGGACTGAAGCTTTCTTT
TRBV16	NA	NA	TRBJ1-5	CASSQFGATGAQHF	TGTGCCAGCAGCCAATTCGGGGCAACGGGGGCCCAGCATTTT
TRBV10-3	NA	TRBD2	TRBJ2-2	CAIGLAGEGTGELFF	TGTGCCATCGGGCTAGCGGGAGAGGGCACCGGGGAGCTGTTTTTT
TRBV28	NA	NA	TRBJ1-5	CASMWGAGNQPQHF	TGTGCCAGCATGTGGGGCGCGGGCAATCAGCCCCAGCATTTT
TRBV19	NA	TRBD1	TRBJ1-1	CASSTPLDRASMNTEAFF	TGTGCCAGTAGTACTCCACTTGACAGGGCGAGCATGAACACTGAAGCTTTCTTT
TRBV5-1	NA	TRBD2	TRBJ2-3	CASSLGSSTRGDTQYF	TGCGCCAGCAGCTTGGGGTCTAGCACGCGGGGGGATACGCAGTATTTT
TRBV27	NA	NA	TRBJ2-1	CASSPLGVEYNEQFF	TGTGCCAGCAGCCCTCTCGGGGTGGAGTACAATGAGCAGTTCTTC
TRBV12-3/TRBV12-4	NA	TRBD2	TRBJ2-3	CASTRTSADTQYF	TGTGCCAGCACACGGACTAGCGCGGATACGCAGTATTTT
TRBV6-1	NA	NA	TRBJ1-1	CASSEVGRVNLYSAFF	TGTGCCAGCAGTGAAGTAGGCAGGGTGAATCTTTACTCGGCTTTCTTT
TRBV3-1/TRBV3-2	many	TRBD1	TRBJ1-6	CASSDRGNSPLHF	TGTGCCAGCAGCGACAGGGGCAATTCACCCCTCCACTTT
TRBV11-1	NA	NA	TRBJ2-1	CASSLAAGRTYNEQFF	TGTGCCAGCAGCTTAGCGGCGGGGAGGACCTACAATGAGCAGTTCTTC
TRBV18	NA	NA	TRBJ2-3	CASSPGLTGGDTQYF	TGTGCCAGCTCACCCGGATTGACGGGTGGAGATACGCAGTATTTT
TRBV6-5	NA	TRBD1	TRBJ1-6	CASSQGTGSNSPLHF	TGTGCCAGCAGCCAAGGGACAGGGAGTAATTCACCCCTCCACTTT
TRBV10-3	NA	TRBD1	TRBJ1-1	CAISVGQGGTEAFF	TGTGCCATCAGTGTGGGACAGGGCGGGACTGAAGCTTTCTTT
TRBV2	NA	NA	TRBJ2-3	CASRGGADTQYF	TGTGCCAGCAGAGGGGGGGCAGATACGCAGTATTTT
TRBV6-5	NA	TRBD1	TRBJ2-3	CASSYLQGASPDTQYF	TGTGCCAGCAGTTACTTGCAGGGGGCAAGTCCAGATACGCAGTATTTT
TRBV7-2	NA	TRBD2	TRBJ2-3	CASSLAGGGISTDTQYF	TGTGCCAGCAGCTTAGCCGGGGGGGGGATAAGCACAGATACGCAGTATTTT
TRBV11-2	NA	TRBD2	TRBJ2-2	CASSSGLAGEYGELFF	TGTGCCAGCAGCTCAGGACTAGCGGGAGAGTACGGGGAGCTGTTTTTT
TRBV3-1/TRBV3-2	once	TRBD1	TRBJ2-3	CASSPDPDRGGTDTQYF	TGTGCCAGCAGCCCAGACCCCGACAGGGGTGGCACAGATACGCAGTATTTT
TRBV6-1	NA	NA	TRBJ1-6	CASSEPRDSPLHF	TGTGCCAGCAGTGAACCCCGGGATTCACCCCTCCACTTT
TRBV6-5	NA	NA	TRBJ1-4	CASSLTPQAPNEKLFF	TGTGCCAGCAGTTTAACCCCCCAAGCGCCGAATGAAAAACTGTTTTTT
TRBV25-1	NA	TRBD1	TRBJ1-4	CASSESDRGLANEKLFF	TGTGCCAGCAGTGAATCGGACAGGGGGCTGGCTAATGAAAAACTGTTTTTT
TRBV18	NA	NA	TRBJ2-7	CASSPPAGREQYF	TGTGCCAGCTCACCACCCGCAGGGAGGGAGCAGTACTTC
TRBV2	NA	TRBD1	TRBJ1-3	CASSVGQGSTMLTGNTIYF	TGTGCCAGCAGTGTGGGACAGGGGAGTACAATGTTAACTGGAAACACCATATATTTT
TRBV3-1/TRBV3-2	NA	NA	TRBJ1-1	CASGLGGGGAYTEAFF	TGTGCCAGCGGGCTAGGAGGGGGGGGCGCTTACACTGAAGCTTTCTTT
TRBV7-6	NA	TRBD1	TRBJ2-7	CASSLGGQGDHYEQYF	TGTGCCAGCAGCTTAGGCGGGCAGGGGGATCACTACGAGCAGTACTTC
TRBV13	NA	TRBD2	TRBJ2-1	CASGREGLHNEQFF	TGTGCCAGCGGGCGGGAGGGCCTCCACAATGAGCAGTTCTTC
TRBV15	NA	NA	TRBJ1-1	CATSRERQWNTEAFF	TGTGCCACCAGCAGAGAGCGACAGTGGAACACTGAAGCTTTCTTT
TRBV7-2	NA	TRBD1	TRBJ1-2	CASSSEPGQGHGYTF	TGTGCCAGCAGCTCCGAACCGGGACAGGGACATGGCTACACCTTC
TRBV2	NA	TRBD1	TRBJ1-4	CASSRSGTGGEKLFF	TGTGCCAGCAGTCGATCCGGGACAGGTGGGGAAAAACTGTTTTTT
TRBV11-2	NA	NA	TRBJ2-7	CASSLGATYEQYF	TGTGCCAGCAGCTTAGGAGCGACCTACGAGCAGTACTTC
TRBV19	NA	TRBD1	TRBJ1-4	CATGPTGEAEKLFF	TGTGCCACCGGGCCGACAGGGGAGGCTGAAAAACTGTTTTTT
TRBV6-2/TRBV6-3	NA	TRBD2	TRBJ2-3	CASSPSAVIAGVRDTQYF	TGTGCCAGCAGCCCTTCCGCCGTGATAGCGGGGGTGCGAGATACGCAGTATTTT
TRBV5-1	NA	NA	TRBJ2-3	CASSKEGKGVSWTDTQYF	TGCGCCAGCAGCAAAGAAGGGAAGGGGGTTTCTTGGACAGATACGCAGTATTTT
TRBV2	NA	NA	TRBJ2-7	CASSETGEATYEQYF	TGTGCCAGCAGTGAAACCGGGGAGGCGACCTACGAGCAGTACTTC
TRBV2	NA	TRBD1	TRBJ1-1	CASKYQKTGGATEAFF	TGTGCCAGCAAATACCAAAAGACAGGGGGGGCCACTGAAGCTTTCTTT
TRBV7-9	NA	TRBD1	TRBJ1-2	CASSSPWDRTNYGYTF	TGTGCCAGCAGCTCCCCGTGGGACAGGACTAACTATGGCTACACCTTC
TRBV3-1/TRBV3-2	NA	NA	TRBJ1-3	CASSQGAAGNTIYF	TGTGCCAGCAGCCAAGGAGCGGCTGGAAACACCATATATTTT
TRBV19	NA	NA	TRBJ2-5	CASSKGLPAVTQYF	TGTGCCAGTAGTAAGGGACTCCCGGCGGTGACCCAGTACTTC
TRBV6-5	few	TRBD1	TRBJ1-1	CASSPQGAVTEAFF	TGTGCCAGCAGTCCACAGGGGGCGGTCACTGAAGCTTTCTTT